The T cell receptor beta chain described here comes from a study of Graves' ophthalmopathy and Graves' hyperthyroidism. Findings and caveats of the study: For predicting ophthalmopathy progression, the model had roughly 70% sensitivity and roughly 76% specificity.

Many counts were recorded for this clonotype. What it binds is not known. Beta-chain TCR CDR3 regions were amplified from RNA transcripts. Second-round multiplex PCR followed a first-round RT-PCR using HTBI primers. One entry per CDR3 protein results from TCRdb running MiXCR on the multiplex PCR reads. Of about 210,000 distinct CDR3 sequences listed, just under 30% are singletons. V gave up 6 bases and J gave up 6 bases; unmatched junction bases: 17. This CDR3 has 17 amino acids. Germline lookup yields CDR1 DFQATT and CDR2 SNEGSKA (reference sequence). Other autoimmune diseases, uncontrolled infections, pregnancy or lactation ruled patients out of participation. Serum thyroxine and TRAb, along with clinical symptoms, thyroid ultrasound and orbital computed tomography, were what diagnosis relied on.

Sequencing was carried out using peripheral blood. This chain links TRBV20-1 with TRBJ2-7, with 13 bases identical to TRBD2. The sequence derives from a man aged 50 or older with Graves' ophthalmopathy. CDR3: CSATDRGRLAGGREQYF. Written as DNA, the CDR3 is TGCAGTGCAACCGACAGGGGACGACTAGCGGGAGGACGCGAGCAGTACTTC.